Sequencing of this T cell receptor beta chain was carried out in a study of regulatory and conventional T cells in RAG deficiency. Assay: immunoSEQ multiplex PCR; the TCRdb copy retains only in-frame clones and omits some. The data contain some 30,000 clones, 70% to 90% of them seen just once; the ten biggest clones take up roughly 15%. Germline CDR1 SGHNT, CDR2 YYREEE (reference sequence). V dropped 5 bases and J dropped 2 bases, with 14 bases sitting between them. The CDR3 has 16 amino acids. Another study also made use of these data, one on regulatory T cells. This second study notes: Primers: 52 TRBV forward and 13 TRBJ reverse.

The genes are TRBV5-4 and TRBJ2-6, with D perhaps being TRBD1 or TRBD2 (6 bases each). Sequenced input: CD8+ T cells sorted from blood. The clonotype was recovered from a human donor in good health. CDR3 in amino acids: CASRGGGRAGANVLTF. The CDR3 DNA is TGTGCCAGCAGAGGAGGGGGGCGAGCTGGGGCCAACGTCCTGACTTTC.